The 29 T cell receptor beta chains below were found in one sample sequenced in a study of draining lymph node invasion in breast cancer. TCRdb re-analysed the bulk RNA-seq reads in MiXCR, keeping a single row per CDR3 protein. The sample yields about 2,900 distinct CDR3 sequences, 80% to 85% seen once. Sorting for CD4+ CD45RA- CD25- cells yielded memory conventional CD4 T cells. The material sequenced was sorted memory CD4+ effector T cells from a lymph node. The receptors come from a female donor with luminal breast cancer.

The chain carries TRBV11-2 and TRBJ2-7; 10 positions match TRBD2. Germline CDR1 SGHAT, CDR2 FQNNGV. The CDR3 is 16 residues long. V was pared by 5 bases and J by 4 bases, with 11 bases of the junction left unmatched. CDR3 DNA: TGTGCCAGCAGCCGCCTCCCTAGCGGGAGAGTATACGAGCAGTACTTC. Its translation is CASSRLPSGRVYEQYF.

The table lists this clonotype with a few counts. The rearrangement links TRBV12-3 or TRBV12-4 to TRBJ1-5; D ambiguous. V was pared by 4 bases and J by 0 bases, with 7 bases between. The length of the CDR3 is 14 residues. Written as DNA, the CDR3 is TGTGCCAGCAGTTGGCTGGCTAGCAATCAGCCCCAGCATTTT. Translation: CASSWLASNQPQHF.

The rearrangement joins TRBV7-2 to TRBJ2-5; D is undetermined. Germline V lookup: CDR1 SGHTA, CDR2 FQGNSA. There are 13 residues in the CDR3. V was pared by 5 bases and J by 2 bases, with 9 bases between. Here the CDR3 reads CASSPRTQETQYF. The CDR3 nucleotides are TGTGCCAGCAGCCCTAGAACGCAAGAGACCCAGTACTTC.

V and J are TRBV5-4 and TRBJ2-1, with D maybe TRBD2 (7 bases). Per the germline V gene, CDR1 is SGHNT and CDR2 is YYREEE (reference sequence). V was clipped by 1 base and J by 7 bases, with 15 bases between them. The CDR3 spans 15 residues. CDR3 region: CASSLSTGGMNEQFF. CDR3 nucleotides: TGTGCCAGCAGCTTGAGCACGGGGGGCATGAATGAGCAGTTCTTC.

In its sample, this clonotype was seen once. The CDR3 DNA follows: TGTGCCAGCAGTCGGGACAGTCTAGATGAAAAACTGTTTTTT. This gives the protein CASSRDSLDEKLFF. The J gene is TRBJ1-4, the V gene TRBV12-3 or TRBV12-4; 7 bases line up with TRBD1. The CDR3 runs to 14 residues. Trimming at V came to 5 bases and at J to 6 bases, leaving 6 bases not matched to a gene.

V gene TRBV19 combines with J gene TRBJ1-1; a weak D match, TRBD1 (6 bases). This CDR3 comprises 16 residues. V lost 5 bases and J 4 bases, leaving 20 bases between the germline ends. CDR1 is LNHDA, CDR2 SQIVND, per germline (reference sequence). In nucleotides, the CDR3 is TGTGCCAGTAGTCCAATAGGCGCTAGGGGGTCCACTGAAGCTTTCTTT. Its translation is CASSPIGARGSTEAFF.

The chain combines TRBV7-8 with TRBJ1-1; D not certain. There are 14 residues in the CDR3. Germline loops: CDR1 SGHVS, CDR2 FQNEAQ. Trimming left V 3 bases short and J 2 bases short, with 10 bases between. CDR3 in amino acids: CASSFGEVNTEAFF. The CDR3 DNA is TGTGCCAGCAGCTTTGGGGAAGTCAACACTGAAGCTTTCTTT.

V usage is TRBV4-2 and J usage is TRBJ2-1; D is ambiguous. Deletions cut 3 bases from V and 0 bases from J, with 15 bases between. CDR3 length equals 17 residues. Germline values: CDR1 LGHNA, CDR2 YNFKEQ. The CDR3 DNA reads TGTGCCAGCAGCCACCCACGACTGTCCTCCTCCTACAATGAGCAGTTCTTC. Its translation: CASSHPRLSSSYNEQFF.

This clonotype was observed a handful of times. The CDR3 nucleotides are TGCGCCAGCAGCCGCCAATGGGGCTCGGCAGATACGCAGTATTTT. It codes for CASSRQWGSADTQYF. The V and J genes are TRBV4-1 and TRBJ2-3; possible D gene TRBD1, 5 bases. Looked up from germline, CDR1 is MGHRA and CDR2 is YSYEKL. The germline V and J ends were trimmed by 4 bases and 4 bases, with 15 bases remaining between them. CDR3 length: 15 residues.

The chain recombines TRBV5-5 with TRBJ1-1, with D possibly being TRBD1 (5 bases). The CDR3 runs to 14 residues. The V gene's germline CDR1 is SGHKS and CDR2 YYEKEE (reference sequence). The V end lost 4 bases, the J end lost 3 bases, and 13 bases lay between the germline ends. CDR3 nucleotides: TGTGCCAGCAGCCGAGGGGAGGGTTACACTGAAGCTTTCTTT. The encoded protein is CASSRGEGYTEAFF.

This chain uses TRBV20-1 with TRBJ1-2, with 9 bases identical to TRBD1. The CDR3 covers 12 residues. Per germline, CDR1 DFQATT and CDR2 SNEGSKA (reference sequence). V was pared by 6 bases and J by 9 bases, with 8 bases of the junction left unmatched. The chain's CDR3 is CSAGQGSLSYTF. The CDR3 nucleotides are TGCAGTGCAGGACAGGGGAGTTTGAGCTACACCTTC.

The chain uses TRBV10-3 and TRBJ2-7; D gene unclear. The CDR3 runs 12 residues. Germline values: CDR1 ENHRY, CDR2 SYGVKD. V lost 8 bases and J 0 bases, leaving 8 bases between the germline ends. The CDR3 bases are TGTGCCATCGCACGCAACTCCTACGAGCAGTACTTC. Its protein is CAIARNSYEQYF.

The chain recombines TRBV20-1 with TRBJ2-5; unclear D gene. CDR1 is DFQATT and CDR2 is SNEGSKA in the germline V gene (reference sequence). The V end lost 0 bases, the J end lost 4 bases, and 9 bases lay between the germline ends. The CDR3 extends over 13 amino acids. The CDR3: CSARDGQVETQYF. The CDR3 DNA reads TGCAGTGCTAGAGATGGGCAGGTAGAGACCCAGTACTTC.

This clonotype appeared a few times. The V and J genes are TRBV7-9 and TRBJ2-3, with TRBD2 matching over 13 bases. In germline, CDR1 is SEHNR, CDR2 FQNEAQ (reference sequence). Trimming took 5 bases from V and 6 from J; bases not matched to a gene: 5. The CDR3 totals 15 residues. CDR3 residues: CASSPGLAGADTQYF. The CDR3 DNA is TGTGCCAGCAGCCCCGGACTAGCGGGAGCTGATACGCAGTATTTT. The complete variable domain, with remaining parts taken from reference TRBV7-9 and TRBJ2-3, reads DTGVSQNPRHKITKRGQNVTFRCDPISEHNRLYWYRQTLGQGPEFLTYFQNEAQLEKSRLLSDRFSAERPKGSFSTLEIQRTEQGDSAMYLCASSPGLAGADTQYFGPGTRLTVL.

The gene calls are TRBV28 and TRBJ1-5; TRBD1 matches at 7 bases. Germline CDR1 reads MDHEN; CDR2 reads SYDVKM. V lost 4 bases, J lost 3 bases, and 6 bases stayed unmatched. This CDR3 region has 15 residues. The CDR3 sequence: CASSSPGQPNQPQHF. The CDR3 DNA is TGTGCCAGCAGTTCCCCGGGACAGCCCAATCAGCCCCAGCATTTT.

This chain uses TRBV10-3 with TRBJ1-2; D remains ambiguous. Germline assignment: CDR1 ENHRY and CDR2 SYGVKD. Trimming removed 2 bases from V and 8 bases from J, with 15 bases in between. This CDR3 comprises 14 residues. The CDR3 spells CAISEPSTLGGYTF. For the CDR3, the DNA is TGTGCCATCAGTGAGCCCTCTACCCTGGGCGGCTACACCTTC.

This chain uses TRBV3-1 with TRBJ1-6; a possible D gene is TRBD1 (6 bases). The V end lost 4 bases, the J end lost 10 bases, and 14 bases lay between the germline ends. Germline-derived CDR1 and CDR2 are LGHDT and YNNKEL (reference sequence). The CDR3 spans 14 residues. The CDR3 DNA reads as TGTGCCAGCAGCCCTCGGACAGAGGGGTCACCCCTCCACTTT. As protein: CASSPRTEGSPLHF.

This sequence joins TRBV7-2 and TRBJ1-3; weak D call: TRBD1 (5 bases). This CDR3 has 15 residues. V was shortened by 8 bases and J by 2 bases, with 16 bases between the two germline ends. Germline lookup yields CDR1 SGHTA and CDR2 FQGNSA. Written as DNA, the CDR3 is TGTGCCAGCTCAACCAGTGCGGGGCCTGGAAACACCATATATTTT. Translated, it gives CASSTSAGPGNTIYF.

The V gene is TRBV3-1, the J gene TRBJ1-2; perhaps TRBD1 as D (6 bases). Trimming took off 1 base at V and 4 bases at J, with 13 bases between the two ends. CDR3 length equals 15 residues. Germline loops: CDR1 LGHDT, CDR2 YNNKEL (reference sequence). The CDR3 nucleotides read TGTGCCAGCAGCCAAGGACGGACAGCTTCCTATGGCTACACCTTC. This encodes CASSQGRTASYGYTF.

This chain links TRBV10-3 with TRBJ1-2; TRBD1 might be the D (5 bases). V was cut by 6 bases and J by 2 bases, with 16 bases left in between. This CDR3 comprises 15 residues. In germline, CDR1 is ENHRY, CDR2 SYGVKD. CDR3 nucleotides: TGTGCCATCAGGAATACAGGACCTCCAAACTATGGCTACACCTTC. It yields the protein CAIRNTGPPNYGYTF.

The rearrangement joins TRBV7-9 to TRBJ2-3; 9 bases line up with TRBD1. The J segment lost 3 bases and the V segment lost 5 bases, leaving 6 bases of the junction unmatched. The germline V gene encodes CDR1 SEHNR and CDR2 FQNEAQ (reference sequence). This CDR3 comprises 15 residues. The CDR3 here is CASSLDRGLTDTQYF. The CDR3 DNA is TGTGCCAGCAGCCTGGACAGGGGCCTGACAGATACGCAGTATTTT. The full variable domain, completed using reference TRBV7-9 and TRBJ2-3, is DTGVSQNPRHKITKRGQNVTFRCDPISEHNRLYWYRQTLGQGPEFLTYFQNEAQLEKSRLLSDRFSAERPKGSFSTLEIQRTEQGDSAMYLCASSLDRGLTDTQYFGPGTRLTVL.

In this sample, this clonotype turned up a few times. This chain uses TRBV27 with TRBJ1-5; tentative D call: TRBD1 (5 bases). The CDR3 is 16 residues long. Per germline, CDR1 MNHEY and CDR2 SMNVEV (reference sequence). V was trimmed by 7 bases and J by 2 bases, leaving 18 bases between them. This CDR3 reads CASTLRGQPGNQPQHF. CDR3 coding DNA: TGTGCCAGCACCTTAAGGGGTCAGCCGGGCAATCAGCCCCAGCATTTT.

The J gene is TRBJ2-3, the V gene TRBV15, with TRBD2 identical over 9 bases. This CDR3 comprises 16 residues. V lost 3 bases, J lost 4 bases, and 8 bases stayed unmatched. Germline lookup yields CDR1 LNHNV and CDR2 YYDKDF (reference sequence). The CDR3, as DNA: TGTGCCACCAGCAGGGGGGCTAGCGGGAACGCAGATACGCAGTATTTT. Translation: CATSRGASGNADTQYF.

Only one count was recorded for this clonotype. V is TRBV2 and J is TRBJ1-5, with D perhaps TRBD1 (5 bases). The V and J ends lost 2 bases and 4 bases respectively, with 12 bases between them. The CDR3 extends over 15 amino acids. Germline V gives CDR1 SNHLY, CDR2 FYNNEI. CDR3 in amino acids: CASSENRGDNQPQHF. The DNA for the CDR3 is TGTGCCAGCAGTGAAAATCGGGGGGATAATCAGCCCCAGCATTTT.

The chain recombines TRBV11-2 with TRBJ2-1, with 8 positions matching TRBD2. From germline, CDR1 is SGHAT and CDR2 FQNNGV. This CDR3 is 15 amino acids long. The J segment lost 7 bases and the V segment lost 2 bases, leaving 7 bases of the junction unmatched. Here the CDR3 DNA reads TGTGCCAGCAGCTTATCGGGGGGGCCAGGGAATGAGCAGTTCTTC. This sequence encodes CASSLSGGPGNEQFF.

The CDR3 sequence is CASSRGQVPEETQYF. The CDR3, as DNA: TGTGCCAGCAGCCGGGGACAGGTGCCGGAAGAGACCCAGTACTTC. The chain joins TRBV7-9 to TRBJ2-5; 8 positions agree with TRBD1. The trim removed 5 bases at V and 3 bases at J, leaving 8 bases unmatched. Germline V lookup: CDR1 SEHNR, CDR2 FQNEAQ (reference sequence). The CDR3 extends over 15 amino acids.

This clonotype was counted only a few times. The genes are TRBV12-3 or TRBV12-4 and TRBJ1-6; possibly TRBD1 for D (5 bases). The V end was cut by 5 bases, the J end by 11 bases, with 16 bases between. The CDR3 has 14 amino acids. DNA of the CDR3: TGTGCCAGCAGTACCTCAGGGCGGAACGCACCCCTCCACTTT. It encodes CASSTSGRNAPLHF.

The rearrangement joins TRBV19 to TRBJ1-2; D is unresolved. The V end was cut by 7 bases, the J end by 3 bases, with 12 bases between. Germline V gene data show CDR1 as LNHDA and CDR2 as SQIVND (reference sequence). This CDR3 spans 13 amino acids. CDR3 residues: CASTLTADYGYTF. CDR3 in DNA: TGTGCCAGTACCTTGACGGCGGACTATGGCTACACCTTC.

The gene calls are TRBV5-4 and TRBJ2-1, with TRBD1 identical over 7 bases. The CDR3 has 15 amino acids. Per germline, CDR1 SGHNT and CDR2 YYREEE (reference sequence). The junction had 9 bases not matched to a gene; V was cut back by 3 bases and J by 6 bases. CDR3 sequence: CASSSGRQGSNEQFF. CDR3 bases: TGTGCCAGCAGCTCCGGCCGACAGGGTAGCAATGAGCAGTTCTTC.